These 28 T cell receptor beta chains share one sample of origin, sequenced in a study of Graves' ophthalmopathy and Graves' hyperthyroidism. Amplification targeted the TCR beta CDR3 regions, with RNA transcripts as the source material. HTBI primers were employed in first-round RT-PCR, then a second-round multiplex PCR followed. TCRdb processed the multiplex PCR reads anew with MiXCR; each CDR3 protein has one entry. This sample yields about 620,000 distinct CDR3 sequences, of which about a fifth are seen a single time; approximately 7% belongs to the top ten. The sample was peripheral blood. The receptor source for this set is a woman under 30 with stable Graves' hyperthyroidism. Some clones in this sample may be carry-over from other donors' samples.

This clonotype has a handful of counts. The J gene is TRBJ1-5, the V gene TRBV10-2; the D gene is possibly TRBD1 (6 bases). Deletions cut 6 bases from V and 5 bases from J, with 11 bases between. The CDR3 runs to 13 residues. CDR1 is WSHSY, CDR2 SAAADI, per germline. CDR3 sequence (DNA): TGCGCCAGCAGCTCGGGGGCAGATCAGCCCCAGCATTTT. This encodes CASSSGADQPQHF.

This clonotype has a count of ten or more. V is TRBV7-9 and J is TRBJ2-7, with D perhaps given as TRBD1 or TRBD2 (5 bases each). V lost 10 bases and J lost 0, with 10 bases in between. Germline V gene sequence: CDR1 SEHNR, CDR2 FQNEAQ (reference sequence). CDR3 length: 12 amino acids. The CDR3 DNA is TGTGCCACCGGGGCTAGCTCCTACGAGCAGTACTTC. Amino acids: CATGASSYEQYF. Variable domain in full (rest from reference TRBV7-9 and TRBJ2-7): DTGVSQNPRHKITKRGQNVTFRCDPISEHNRLYWYRQTLGQGPEFLTYFQNEAQLEKSRLLSDRFSAERPKGSFSTLEIQRTEQGDSAMYLCATGASSYEQYFGPGTRLTVT.

This clonotype appeared many times. The genes are TRBV24-1 and TRBJ1-6; D gene unclear. Trimming removed 4 bases at V and 7 bases at J, with 7 bases between. Germline lookup yields CDR1 KGHDR and CDR2 SFDVKD. The CDR3 extends over 13 amino acids. The CDR3 protein is CATSDQHNSPLHF. In DNA form, the CDR3 reads TGTGCCACCAGTGACCAACACAATTCACCCCTCCACTTT.

This clonotype was seen a handful of times. The chain recombines TRBV6-5 with TRBJ1-1; the match to TRBD1 covers 7 bases. The CDR3 runs to 13 residues. The trim removed 0 bases at V and 7 bases at J, leaving 2 bases unmatched. Germline lookup yields CDR1 MNHEY and CDR2 SVGAGI. The CDR3 is CASSYSGTDEAFF. CDR3 coding DNA: TGTGCCAGCAGTTACTCTGGGACAGATGAAGCTTTCTTT.

This clonotype was detected a few times. CDR3 sequence: CASSFETGGLGGYTF. DNA of the CDR3: TGTGCCAGCAGCTTCGAGACAGGAGGGTTGGGTGGCTACACCTTC. The chain combines TRBV5-6 with TRBJ1-2; maybe TRBD1 (6 bases). The CDR3 contains 15 residues. V was trimmed by 2 bases and J by 7 bases, leaving 18 bases between them. Germline CDR1 SGHDT, CDR2 YYEEEE.

V and J are TRBV5-4 and TRBJ1-2; D call uncertain. Germline V gene data show CDR1 as SGHNT and CDR2 as YYREEE (reference sequence). Trimming removed 0 bases at V and 4 bases at J, with 7 bases between. CDR3 length equals 13 residues. The CDR3 region has the DNA TGTGCCAGCAGCTTGGATATTTCCTATGGCTACACCTTC. It is translated as CASSLDISYGYTF.

The chain links TRBV27 to TRBJ2-7, with D perhaps matching TRBD2 (5 bases). This CDR3 has 17 amino acids. Germline V CDR1 and CDR2: MNHEY, SMNVEV (reference sequence). Trimming removed 0 bases from V and 0 bases from J, with 15 bases in between. Written as DNA, the CDR3 is TGTGCCAGCAGTTTATCCGGGGAAGTAAGCCGCTCCTACGAGCAGTACTTC. Translation: CASSLSGEVSRSYEQYF.

This clonotype was detected ten times or more. The chain couples TRBV2 to TRBJ1-2, with a weak D call TRBD1 (5 bases). V was shortened by 6 bases and J by 2 bases, with 16 bases between the two germline ends. CDR1 is SNHLY and CDR2 is FYNNEI in the germline V gene. This CDR3 spans 15 amino acids. CDR3 amino acids: CASSPSFGGNYGYTF. CDR3 sequence (DNA): TGTGCCAGCAGCCCAAGCTTTGGGGGAAACTATGGCTACACCTTC.

The chain employs TRBV20-1 and TRBJ1-2; TRBD1 is a possible D gene (6 bases). The V and J ends lost 0 bases and 4 bases respectively, with 12 bases between them. The length of the CDR3 is 14 residues. In germline, CDR1 is DFQATT, CDR2 SNEGSKA (reference sequence). This CDR3 is CSARDRGAGYGYTF. In DNA form, the CDR3 reads TGCAGTGCTAGAGATCGGGGGGCCGGCTATGGCTACACCTTC.

This clonotype was seen many times. The V and J genes are TRBV9 and TRBJ1-1; tentatively, D is TRBD1 (5 bases). Deletions cut 0 bases from V and 7 bases from J, with 13 bases between. The germline V gene has CDR1 SGDLS and CDR2 YYNGEE. This CDR3 region has 14 residues. The CDR3 loop reads CASSVGGGGDEAFF. The CDR3 region has the DNA TGTGCCAGCAGCGTAGGGGGAGGAGGGGATGAAGCTTTCTTT.

J is TRBJ1-6 and V is TRBV6-1; no clear D. The CDR3 consists of 12 residues. From germline, CDR1 is MNHNS and CDR2 SASEGT. The germline V and J ends were trimmed by 6 bases and 12 bases, with 12 bases remaining between them. CDR3 loop: CASSKGRGPLHF. The CDR3 DNA follows: TGTGCCAGCAGCAAAGGTCGAGGACCCCTCCACTTT.

In its sample, this clonotype was seen many times. The CDR3 loop reads CSARDPGSEQYF. The CDR3 DNA follows: TGCAGTGCTAGAGACCCCGGGAGCGAGCAGTACTTC. This chain uses TRBV20-1 with TRBJ2-7; maybe TRBD2 (6 bases). The CDR3 loop spans 12 amino acids. The V gene's germline CDR1 is DFQATT and CDR2 SNEGSKA (reference sequence). V lost 0 bases and J 6 bases, leaving 9 bases between the germline ends.

J is TRBJ1-1 and V is TRBV27, with a weak D call TRBD1 (5 bases). Trimming took off 5 bases at V and 4 bases at J, with 17 bases between the two ends. Germline V gene sequence: CDR1 MNHEY, CDR2 SMNVEV (reference sequence). This CDR3 is built from 15 residues. The CDR3: CASSPPGIVGTEAFF. The CDR3 bases are TGTGCCAGCAGTCCCCCAGGGATAGTAGGCACTGAAGCTTTCTTT.

The chain is built from TRBV3-1 and TRBJ1-3; D unresolved. This CDR3 has 16 amino acids. The V and J ends lost 0 bases and 0 bases respectively, with 9 bases between them. Germline CDR1 is LGHDT and CDR2 is YNNKEL (reference sequence). CDR3 amino acids: CASSQEVWRSGNTIYF. The CDR3 DNA reads TGTGCCAGCAGCCAAGAGGTATGGCGCTCTGGAAACACCATATATTTT.

This clonotype has only a few counts. This chain joins TRBV15 and TRBJ2-7; D uncertain. The germline V gene has CDR1 LNHNV and CDR2 YYDKDF (reference sequence). The CDR3 runs 14 residues. V was trimmed by 4 bases and J by 0 bases, leaving 10 bases between them. The CDR3 region is CATSIDTHSYEQYF. The CDR3 DNA follows: TGTGCCACCAGCATAGACACTCACTCCTACGAGCAGTACTTC.

This clonotype was detected ten times or more. The chain is built from TRBV10-3 and TRBJ2-2; tentative D call: TRBD1 (6 bases). The CDR3 extends over 14 amino acids. The germline V gene has CDR1 ENHRY and CDR2 SYGVKD. V was trimmed by 7 bases and J by 4 bases, leaving 13 bases between them. The CDR3 loop reads CAIKGQGTTGELFF. The CDR3 bases are TGTGCCATCAAGGGGCAGGGGACCACCGGGGAGCTGTTTTTT.

Ten or more counts support this clonotype. The rearrangement joins TRBV30 to TRBJ2-7; TRBD1 might be the D (6 bases). Per germline, CDR1 GTSNPN and CDR2 SVGIG (reference sequence). The CDR3 contains 13 residues. The germline V and J ends were trimmed by 5 bases and 5 bases, with 16 bases remaining between them. This CDR3 is CAWGGRRGNEQYF. In nucleotides, the CDR3 is TGTGCCTGGGGGGGCCGTAGGGGCAACGAGCAGTACTTC.

The sample holds many counts of this clonotype. The genes are TRBV12-3 or TRBV12-4 and TRBJ2-2, with D maybe TRBD1 (6 bases). CDR3 size: 15 residues. V was trimmed by 5 bases and J by 0 bases, leaving 10 bases between them. The CDR3 here is CASSPGHPNTGELFF. The CDR3 DNA reads TGTGCCAGCAGTCCGGGACATCCGAACACCGGGGAGCTGTTTTTT.

This clonotype was seen a handful of times. The chain carries TRBV7-9 and TRBJ1-1, with D hard to call. Germline values: CDR1 SEHNR, CDR2 FQNEAQ (reference sequence). Deletions cut 3 bases from V and 0 bases from J, with 8 bases between. This CDR3 spans 14 amino acids. CDR3 nucleotide sequence: TGTGCCAGCAGCTTCAGAATCCTGAACACTGAAGCTTTCTTT. This gives the protein CASSFRILNTEAFF.

In this sample, this clonotype turned up many times. The rearrangement links TRBV30 to TRBJ1-2; D ambiguous. Trimming shortened V by 3 bases and J by 7 bases, and 6 bases separated the two germline ends. The CDR3 totals 10 residues. Germline V lookup: CDR1 GTSNPN, CDR2 SVGIG (reference sequence). The CDR3 reads CAWREAGYTF. CDR3 sequence (DNA): TGTGCCTGGAGGGAGGCTGGCTACACCTTC.

The rearrangement links TRBV27 to TRBJ2-5; no definite D call. In germline, CDR1 is MNHEY, CDR2 SMNVEV (reference sequence). The CDR3 runs 13 residues. V was trimmed by 5 bases and J by 4 bases, leaving 11 bases between them. The CDR3 spells CASSQVLGETQYF. The DNA of the CDR3 is TGTGCCAGCAGTCAGGTCCTTGGAGAGACCCAGTACTTC.

Many counts were recorded for this clonotype. The gene calls are TRBV30 and TRBJ1-1; D possibly corresponds to TRBD1 (6 bases). V shed 4 bases and J shed 6 bases, with 12 bases lying between them. Per the germline V gene, CDR1 is GTSNPN and CDR2 is SVGIG (reference sequence). This CDR3 has 12 amino acids. The CDR3 DNA reads as TGTGCCTGGACGCCAGGGGTGGCTGAAGCTTTCTTT. Translation: CAWTPGVAEAFF.

This clonotype was seen ten or more times. This chain connects TRBV12-3 or TRBV12-4 to TRBJ1-2; 9 positions agree with TRBD1. CDR3 length: 15 residues. Germline trimming cut 2 bases from V and 2 bases from J; bases unmatched to any gene: 3. CDR3: CASSLTGTGNYGYTF. CDR3 DNA sequence: TGTGCCAGCAGTTTAACCGGGACAGGGAACTATGGCTACACCTTC.

There are many counts of this clonotype. The CDR3 bases are TGTGCCAGCGGGACAGACCAAGAGACCCAGTACTTC. Protein: CASGTDQETQYF. The genes are TRBV28 and TRBJ2-5; 7 bases agree with TRBD1. Looked up from germline, CDR1 is MDHEN and CDR2 is SYDVKM. Unmatched junction bases numbered 0, after V lost 8 bases and J lost 0 bases. CDR3 length: 12 amino acids.

This clonotype was counted many times. This chain connects TRBV10-3 to TRBJ1-2; the match to TRBD1 covers 7 bases. The J segment lost 5 bases and the V segment lost 0 bases, leaving 6 bases of the junction unmatched. This CDR3 comprises 15 residues. Germline V gene lookup returns CDR1 ENHRY and CDR2 SYGVKD. CDR3 bases: TGTGCCATCAGTGAGTCGGGGGGACAGCCGTATGGCTACACCTTC. Encoded protein: CAISESGGQPYGYTF.

This clonotype was seen many times. This sequence joins TRBV11-2 and TRBJ2-7; D perhaps matches TRBD1 (5 bases). Germline V gene lookup returns CDR1 SGHAT and CDR2 FQNNGV. CDR3 length: 17 amino acids. V was pared by 0 bases and J by 1 base, with 16 bases between. CDR3 loop: CASSLDGQGFRSYEQYF. In nucleotides, the CDR3 is TGTGCCAGCAGCTTAGATGGGCAGGGTTTTAGATCCTACGAGCAGTACTTC.

With respect to this clonotype: One end of the junction is discordant with germline, which a read error may explain. This CDR3 reads CVSTPSGAGWELFF. CDR3 nucleotides: TGTGTCAGCACCCCGTCGGGGGCCGGTTGGGAGCTGTTTTTT. This sequence joins TRBV6-1 and TRBJ2-2; D could derive from TRBD1 or TRBD2 (6 bases each). This CDR3 is 14 amino acids long. Germline V gives CDR1 MNHNS, CDR2 SASEGT.

At least ten counts were recorded for this clonotype. This chain connects TRBV6-5 to TRBJ1-1; D ambiguous. Germline-derived CDR1 and CDR2 are MNHEY and SVGAGI. This CDR3 region has 15 residues. V shed 0 bases and J shed 0 bases, with 8 bases lying between them. CDR3 residues: CASSYSPSMNTEAFF. In nucleotides, the CDR3 is TGTGCCAGCAGTTACTCCCCGTCCATGAACACTGAAGCTTTCTTT.